These 23 T cell receptor beta chains share one sample of origin, sequenced in a study of blood T cell repertoires in COVID-19 (dated by TCRdb to 2018 to 2021). Libraries came from the immunoSEQ multiplex PCR assay. This is the immuneACCESS table as TCRdb keeps it, with only in-frame sequences that have V and J called. A part of the clones is gone; compared with another copy, unresolved V genes explain less than half, and the rest is unexplained. This sample has fewer than 50,000 clones in its table, and approximately 71% of those were observed once. The top ten clonotypes cover less than 8% of the sample. The specimen sequenced was peripheral blood. These receptors all stem from an elderly man with acute or convalescent COVID-19.

This rearrangement joins TRBV6-5 to TRBJ1-4, with 7 bases matching TRBD1. J lost 7 bases, V lost 7 bases, and 9 bases had no gene match. Per germline, CDR1 MNHEY and CDR2 SVGAGI. There are 14 residues in the CDR3. DNA for the CDR3: TGTGCCAGCAACCGACAGGGAAAGGGTGAAAAACTGTTTTTT. It specifies CASNRQGKGEKLFF.

The chain uses TRBV19 and TRBJ1-4, with a possible D match to TRBD1 (6 bases). Trimming stripped 6 bases from V and 5 bases from J, with 19 bases between. The CDR3 has 16 residues. Germline CDR1 LNHDA, CDR2 SQIVND (reference sequence). CDR3 region: CASSHIRTVYNEKLFF. DNA of the CDR3: TGTGCCAGTAGCCACATTCGGACAGTCTACAATGAAAAACTGTTTTTT.

This chain links TRBV11-2 with TRBJ1-1; 8 positions agree with TRBD1. Germline V lookup: CDR1 SGHAT, CDR2 FQNNGV. V shed 3 bases and J 4 bases; nucleotides not matched to a gene: 4. This CDR3 spans 14 amino acids. CDR3 DNA: TGTGCCAGCAGCTTCAGGGGGCCGGCCACTGAAGCTTTCTTT. The encoded protein is CASSFRGPATEAFF.

This rearrangement joins TRBV28 to TRBJ1-5; D is perhaps TRBD1 (6 bases). Trimming left V 6 bases short and J 0 bases short, with 9 bases between. Germline V gene sequence: CDR1 MDHEN, CDR2 SYDVKM. This CDR3 region has 14 residues. The CDR3 region is CASSRDNSNQPQHF. DNA of the CDR3: TGTGCCAGCAGCCGGGACAATAGCAATCAGCCCCAGCATTTT.

The chain employs TRBV4-1 and TRBJ1-4; the match to TRBD1 covers 8 bases. Per the germline V gene, CDR1 is MGHRA and CDR2 is YSYEKL. Trimming cost V 4 bases and J 4 bases; bases outside gene matches: 2. This CDR3 spans 14 amino acids. The CDR3 is CASSRGQDNEKLFF. The CDR3 nucleotides read TGCGCCAGCAGCCGGGGACAGGATAATGAAAAACTGTTTTTT.

The CDR3 DNA follows: TGTGCCACCACCTCCCCGGAAGACAGGGGTGAAGATCAGCCCCAGCATTTT. Its protein is CATTSPEDRGEDQPQHF. The V and J genes are TRBV27 and TRBJ1-5; 8 bases match TRBD1. The CDR3 is 17 residues long. The V segment lost 10 bases and the J segment 5 bases; nucleotides outside the gene matches: 19. The germline gives CDR1 MNHEY, CDR2 SMNVEV (reference sequence).

The rearrangement uses TRBV24-1 and TRBJ1-1; tentative D call: TRBD1 (6 bases). V shed 0 bases and J shed 0 bases, with 16 bases lying between them. The CDR3 totals 18 residues. Germline V gene lookup returns CDR1 KGHDR and CDR2 SFDVKD. The CDR3 DNA follows: TGTGCCACCAGTGATTTGGGGGATCCGGGACACCTGAACACTGAAGCTTTCTTT. Encoded protein: CATSDLGDPGHLNTEAFF.

This clone has just a few counts. The genes are TRBV2 and TRBJ1-5; D perhaps matches TRBD1 (6 bases). The germline V gene encodes CDR1 SNHLY and CDR2 FYNNEI. CDR3 length: 12 residues. The V end lost 0 bases, the J end lost 12 bases, and 9 bases lay between the germline ends. The CDR3 spells CASSEADRLQHF. CDR3 DNA: TGTGCCAGCAGTGAAGCTGACAGGCTCCAGCATTTT.

V and J are TRBV19 and TRBJ1-1; D is undetermined. Germline CDR1 LNHDA, CDR2 SQIVND (reference sequence). The CDR3 extends over 13 amino acids. The V end was cut by 3 bases, the J end by 4 bases, with 9 bases between. CDR3 residues: CASSIRGGTEAFF. The CDR3 region has the DNA TGTGCCAGTAGTATTCGGGGAGGCACTGAAGCTTTCTTT.

The sample holds one count of this clone. The chain joins TRBV6-6 to TRBJ1-6; D unresolved. With 2 bases removed from V and 11 bases from J, the gap between germline ends came to 10 bases. Germline V gene sequence: CDR1 MNHNY, CDR2 SVGAGI (reference sequence). The CDR3 extends over 13 amino acids. The CDR3 region has the DNA TGTGCCAGCAGTTACACGGAGTTAGCACCCCTCCACTTT. This encodes CASSYTELAPLHF.

The chain couples TRBV7-9 to TRBJ2-3, with 8 nucleotides matching TRBD2. Germline V lookup: CDR1 SEHNR, CDR2 FQNEAQ (reference sequence). The CDR3 runs 16 residues. V was pared by 1 base and J by 2 bases, with 5 bases of the junction left unmatched. The CDR3 spells CASSLGLAGLTDTQYF. CDR3 DNA: TGTGCCAGCAGCTTAGGCCTAGCGGGTCTCACAGATACGCAGTATTTT.

The V and J genes are TRBV19 and TRBJ2-5, with D perhaps TRBD2 (6 bases). The CDR3 runs 15 residues. Per germline, CDR1 LNHDA and CDR2 SQIVND (reference sequence). V lost 3 bases to trimming and J lost 2 bases, with 13 bases between them. CDR3 region: CASSMGGSGQETQYF. For the CDR3, the DNA is TGTGCCAGTAGTATGGGGGGTAGTGGACAAGAGACCCAGTACTTC. The whole variable domain, filled in from reference TRBV19 and TRBJ2-5, reads DGGITQSPKYLFRKEGQNVTLSCEQNLNHDAMYWYRQDPGQGLRLIYYSQIVNDFQKGDIAEGYSVSREKKESFPLTVTSAQKNPTAFYLCASSMGGSGQETQYFGPGTRLLVL.

Only one count was recorded for this clone. The gene calls are TRBV25-1 and TRBJ1-2; D is possibly TRBD1 (5 bases). The CDR3 is 15 amino acids. Germline values: CDR1 MGHDK, CDR2 SYGVNS. V lost 4 bases to trimming and J lost 6 bases, with 18 bases between them. The CDR3 DNA sequence: TGTGCCAGCAGTGGACTCGGGGGGAGGGTAGATGGCTACACCTTC. Translation: CASSGLGGRVDGYTF.

In nucleotides, the CDR3 is TGCGCCAGCAGTGATATCGGGACACACACTGAAGCTTTCTTT. It specifies CASSDIGTHTEAFF. The rearrangement joins TRBV10-1 to TRBJ1-1, with D possibly matching TRBD1 (6 bases). The CDR3 is 14 amino acids. V shed 3 bases and J shed 3 bases, with 11 bases lying between them. Germline V CDR1 and CDR2: WNHNN, SYGVQD (reference sequence).

The chain links TRBV6-5 to TRBJ1-2; a possible D gene is TRBD1 (6 bases). This CDR3 is 15 amino acids long. The V gene lost 0 bases and the J gene lost 3 bases, with 11 bases spanning the gap. In germline, CDR1 is MNHEY, CDR2 SVGAGI. CDR3 DNA: TGTGCCAGCAGTTACTCGGGACACCAAGACTATGGCTACACCTTC. The encoded protein is CASSYSGHQDYGYTF.

The V and J genes are TRBV20-1 and TRBJ1-6; 11 nucleotides match TRBD1. The germline V gene has CDR1 DFQATT and CDR2 SNEGSKA (reference sequence). The CDR3 is made up of 15 amino acids. The V and J ends lost 3 bases and 8 bases, in that order; junction bases with no gene match: 6. The CDR3, as DNA: TGCAGTGCTAGTCCAGGACAGGGGGCCGATTCACCCCTCCACTTT. Translating it yields CSASPGQGADSPLHF.

The V and J genes are TRBV19 and TRBJ2-5; 7 bases match TRBD2. The CDR3 runs 15 residues. The V segment lost 3 bases and the J segment 2 bases; nucleotides outside the gene matches: 6. The germline gives CDR1 LNHDA, CDR2 SQIVND (reference sequence). The CDR3, as DNA: TGTGCCAGTAGTATGGGTCCGGGGGGTCAAGAGACCCAGTACTTC. This gives the protein CASSMGPGGQETQYF.

V and J are TRBV4-1 and TRBJ1-2; TRBD1 agrees at 8 bases. Germline V gene lookup returns CDR1 MGHRA and CDR2 YSYEKL. Trimming removed 0 bases from V and 6 bases from J; junction bases left unmatched: 3. The CDR3 sequence is 14 residues long. CDR3 DNA: TGCGCCAGCAGCCAAGAGGACAGGGTGAATGGCTACACCTTC. Amino acid sequence: CASSQEDRVNGYTF.

The sample holds a few counts of this clone. CDR3 residues: CASSLRSTPEQYF. For the CDR3, the DNA is TGTGCCAGCAGCCTCCGGTCTACTCCCGAGCAGTACTTC. This sequence joins TRBV7-2 and TRBJ2-7; D unclear. CDR1 SGHTA and CDR2 FQGNSA come from the germline V gene. The CDR3 has 13 amino acids. With 5 bases removed from V and 6 bases from J, the gap between germline ends came to 14 bases. The whole variable domain, filled in from reference TRBV7-2 and TRBJ2-7, reads GAGVSQSPSNKVTEKGKDVELRCDPISGHTALYWYRQSLGQGLEFLIYFQGNSAPDKSGLPSDRFSAERTGGSVSTLTIQRTQQEDSAVYLCASSLRSTPEQYFGPGTRLTVT.

This clone was counted a single time. The rearrangement joins TRBV6-1 to TRBJ2-7; 12 bases agree with TRBD1. CDR3 length: 17 amino acids. The germline V gene has CDR1 MNHNS and CDR2 SASEGT. The junction had 10 bases not matched to a gene; V was cut back by 2 bases and J by 5 bases. CDR3 residues: CASSENWGQGARDEQYF. The CDR3 nucleotides read TGTGCCAGCAGTGAAAATTGGGGACAGGGGGCCAGGGACGAGCAGTACTTC.

The chain has TRBV19 and TRBJ1-2; D not certain. Trimming shortened V by 4 bases and J by 5 bases, and 14 bases separated the two germline ends. Germline CDR1 and CDR2: LNHDA and SQIVND (reference sequence). The CDR3 consists of 14 residues. CDR3 coding DNA: TGTGCCAGTAGTACCCGAGAGGGCGGATATGGCTACACCTTC. Translated, it gives CASSTREGGYGYTF.

This clone appeared a few times. This chain joins TRBV5-8 and TRBJ1-5; maybe TRBD1 (6 bases). The germline V and J ends were trimmed by 0 bases and 4 bases, with 17 bases remaining between them. This CDR3 has 17 amino acids. The germline CDR1 and CDR2 sequences are SGHTS and YDEGEE. This chain's CDR3 is CASSLGVGGQGNQPQHF. The CDR3 nucleotides read TGTGCCAGCAGCTTGGGGGTCGGGGGGCAAGGGAATCAGCCCCAGCATTTT. The full variable domain, rest sourced from reference TRBV5-8 and TRBJ1-5, is EAGVTQSPTHLIKTRGQQATLRCSPISGHTSVYWYQQALGLGLQFLLWYDEGEERNRGNFPPRFSGRQFPNYSSELNVNALELEDSALYLCASSLGVGGQGNQPQHFGDGTRLSIL.

About this clone: Other DNA sequences within the sample encode an identical CDR3. Here the CDR3 DNA reads TGTGCCAGTAGTATCGGACAGGGGTCCACTGAAGCTTTCTTT. Translated: CASSIGQGSTEAFF. J is TRBJ1-1 and V is TRBV19; 9 bases match TRBD1. Per the germline V gene, CDR1 is LNHDA and CDR2 is SQIVND (reference sequence). V shed 3 bases, J shed 4 bases, and the junction held 3 bases outside the gene matches. The CDR3 contains 14 residues.